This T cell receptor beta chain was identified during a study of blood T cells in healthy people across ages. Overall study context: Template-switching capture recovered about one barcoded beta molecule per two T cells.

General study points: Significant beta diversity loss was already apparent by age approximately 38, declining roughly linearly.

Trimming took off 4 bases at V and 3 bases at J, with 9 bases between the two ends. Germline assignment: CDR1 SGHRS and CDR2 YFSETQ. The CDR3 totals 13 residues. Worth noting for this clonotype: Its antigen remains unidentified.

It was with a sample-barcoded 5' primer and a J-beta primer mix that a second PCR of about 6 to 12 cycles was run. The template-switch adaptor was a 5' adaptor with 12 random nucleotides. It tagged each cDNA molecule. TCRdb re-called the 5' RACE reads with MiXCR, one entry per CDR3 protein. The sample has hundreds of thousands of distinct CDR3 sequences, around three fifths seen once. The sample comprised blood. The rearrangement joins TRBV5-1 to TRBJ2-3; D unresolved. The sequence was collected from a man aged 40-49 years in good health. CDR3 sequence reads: CASSGSETDTQYF. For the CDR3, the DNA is TGCGCCAGCAGCGGGTCTGAAACAGATACGCAGTATTTT. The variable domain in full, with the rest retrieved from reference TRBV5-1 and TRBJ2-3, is KAGVTQTPRYLIKTRGQQVTLSCSPISGHRSVSWYQQTPGQGLQFLFEYFSETQRNKGNFPGRFSGRQFSNSRSEMNVSTLELGDSALYLCASSGSETDTQYFGPGTRLTVL.